Here is one T cell receptor beta chain with its context. TCRdb reanalysed the 5' RACE reads using MiXCR and keeps one entry per CDR3 protein. The sample contains approximately 300,000 distinct CDR3 sequences, roughly 8.2% of which appear only once. This entry comes from a study of T-cell memory formation after mild COVID-19. Looked up from germline, CDR1 is SGHDT and CDR2 is YYEEEE. Trimming removed 4 bases from V and 4 bases from J; junction bases left unmatched: 15. This CDR3 has 17 residues. Specimen: PBMCs or a T cell subset sorted from them (not recorded which). The rearrangement links TRBV5-6 to TRBJ1-2, with 8 bases identical to TRBD1. This clonotype originated in a man in his late teens or twenties who had mild COVID-19 (a few samples of this study predate the infection). Cell type and time point are not known. The CDR3 loop reads CASSLTPPGQGPYGYTF. The CDR3 DNA sequence: TGTGCCAGCAGCCTCACCCCACCCGGACAGGGTCCCTATGGCTACACCTTC.